These 18 T cell receptor beta chains share one sample of origin, sequenced in a study of T cell responses to AZD1222 COVID-19 vaccine. The data were produced by immunoSEQ multiplex PCR, yet TCRdb's version contains in-frame clones alone and is incomplete. This table holds fewer than 200,000 clones, around 94% found once. Sequencing used peripheral blood, obtained on day 0 of AZD1222 vaccination. Source of these receptors: an adult in good health.

CDR3 bases: TGTGCCAGCAGCCAAGCAATGGCCTCTGGGGCCAACGTCCTGACTTTC. This sequence encodes CASSQAMASGANVLTF. The J gene is TRBJ2-6, the V gene TRBV3-1 (or the pseudogene TRBV3-2), with D unclear. Germline V gene data show CDR1 as LGHDT and CDR2 as YNNKEL (reference sequence). CDR3 length equals 16 residues. V gave up 1 base and J gave up 0 bases, with 7 bases separating them.

The rearrangement links TRBV27 to TRBJ2-1, with D perhaps matching TRBD2 (5 bases). This CDR3 is built from 12 residues. V was trimmed by 3 bases and J by 10 bases, leaving 10 bases between them. From germline, CDR1 is MNHEY and CDR2 SMNVEV (reference sequence). Here the CDR3 reads CASSLRASEQFF. In DNA, the CDR3 is TGTGCCAGCAGTTTGAGGGCCAGCGAGCAGTTCTTC.

The gene calls are TRBV6-4 and TRBJ2-1, with TRBD2 identical over 8 bases. The V and J ends lost 0 bases and 3 bases, in that order; junction bases with no gene match: 1. CDR3 length: 15 residues. Germline CDR1 reads MRHNA; CDR2 reads SNTAGT. CDR3 sequence reads: CASSDSSGNYNEQFF. The CDR3 DNA sequence: TGTGCCAGCAGTGACTCTAGCGGGAACTACAATGAGCAGTTCTTC.

The chain has TRBV2 and TRBJ2-2, with D perhaps TRBD1 or TRBD2 (5 bases each). Germline CDR1 reads SNHLY; CDR2 reads FYNNEI. The CDR3 is made up of 14 amino acids. Deletions cut 2 bases from V and 6 bases from J, with 10 bases between. CDR3 region: CASSEIPGPGELFF. CDR3 DNA sequence: TGTGCCAGCAGTGAAATCCCGGGGCCCGGGGAGCTGTTTTTT.

The chain combines TRBV3-1 (or the pseudogene TRBV3-2) with TRBJ2-2, with unresolved D. The V end lost 0 bases, the J end lost 4 bases, and 9 bases lay between the germline ends. The CDR3 is made up of 15 amino acids. Germline CDR1 is LGHDT and CDR2 is YNNKEL (reference sequence). CDR3 sequence (DNA): TGTGCCAGCAGCCAAGATCGCAGGATCACCGGGGAGCTGTTTTTT. This gives the protein CASSQDRRITGELFF.

This clone was seen only once. The chain employs TRBV5-1 and TRBJ2-2; perhaps TRBD1 as D (7 bases). V lost 5 bases to trimming and J lost 7 bases, with 12 bases between them. CDR3 length: 13 residues. Looked up from germline, CDR1 is SGHRS and CDR2 is YFSETQ. The CDR3 region has the DNA TGCGCCAGCAGAGACAGGGAGGACGGGGAGCTGTTTTTT. The encoded protein is CASRDREDGELFF.

This chain links TRBV7-9 with TRBJ1-1; D is unclear. This CDR3 contains 13 residues. The ends were cut back, 8 bases at V and 1 base at J, with 11 bases in the middle. CDR1 and CDR2 from the germline V gene are SEHNR and FQNEAQ (reference sequence). CDR3: CASGGAANTEAFF. The CDR3 nucleotides are TGTGCCAGCGGAGGTGCAGCGAACACTGAAGCTTTCTTT.

This clone was observed once. The same CDR3 can be traced to other DNA sequences in this sample. This sequence joins TRBV5-1 and TRBJ2-2, with 9 bases fitting TRBD1. V dropped 3 bases and J dropped 5; count of bases not matched to a gene: 2. Per the germline V gene, CDR1 is SGHRS and CDR2 is YFSETQ. CDR3 length: 14 residues. CDR3 amino acids: CASSWGQGTGELFF. CDR3 DNA: TGCGCCAGCAGCTGGGGACAGGGAACCGGGGAGCTGTTTTTT.

CDR3 in DNA: TGTGCCAGCAGCTCGGACCGTTACAATCAGCCCCAGCATTTT. This encodes CASSSDRYNQPQHF. J is TRBJ1-5 and V is TRBV4-2, with D uncertain. In germline, CDR1 is LGHNA, CDR2 YNFKEQ. Trimming took off 5 bases at V and 3 bases at J, with 11 bases between the two ends. This CDR3 is built from 14 residues.

The chain links TRBV19 to TRBJ1-4; no clear D. The CDR3 extends over 14 amino acids. Trimming took 6 bases from V and 2 from J, leaving 10 bases between them. From germline, CDR1 is LNHDA and CDR2 SQIVND (reference sequence). This CDR3 is CASSQTGTNEKLFF. CDR3 in DNA: TGTGCCAGTAGCCAGACCGGTACTAATGAAAAACTGTTTTTT.

CDR3 amino acids: CASSQARQGRKETQYF. The CDR3 DNA follows: TGTGCCAGCAGCCAGGCGAGGCAGGGGAGGAAAGAGACCCAGTACTTC. This chain uses TRBV3-1 (or the pseudogene TRBV3-2) with TRBJ2-5; TRBD1 or TRBD2 may be the D gene (6 bases each). The germline V gene encodes CDR1 LGHDT and CDR2 YNNKEL (reference sequence). With 3 bases removed from V and 3 bases from J, the gap between germline ends came to 17 bases. The CDR3 is 16 amino acids.

This chain uses TRBV10-3 with TRBJ2-7, with 9 bases fitting TRBD2. Trimming removed 8 bases from V and 3 bases from J; junction bases left unmatched: 5. This CDR3 region has 13 residues. Germline CDR1 is ENHRY and CDR2 is SYGVKD. CDR3: CAIAPTSGYEQYF. The CDR3 region has the DNA TGTGCCATCGCCCCGACTAGCGGCTACGAGCAGTACTTC.

The chain employs TRBV6-1 and TRBJ1-2, with TRBD1 identical over 7 bases. Germline V gene data show CDR1 as MNHNS and CDR2 as SASEGT. This CDR3 region has 13 residues. Germline trimming cut 8 bases from V and 3 bases from J; bases unmatched to any gene: 6. CDR3: CASRRQGDYGYTF. The CDR3 DNA follows: TGTGCCAGCCGCCGACAGGGAGACTATGGCTACACCTTC.

The V gene is TRBV27, the J gene TRBJ1-6, with no clear D. Per germline, CDR1 MNHEY and CDR2 SMNVEV (reference sequence). There are 13 residues in the CDR3. V lost 4 bases and J lost 8, with 9 bases in between. CDR3 loop: CASSWAGDSPLHF. CDR3 sequence (DNA): TGTGCCAGCAGTTGGGCGGGCGATTCACCCCTCCACTTT.

The chain joins TRBV4-3 to TRBJ2-3; D may be TRBD1 (5 bases). This CDR3 contains 16 residues. V was cut by 0 bases and J by 1 base, with 11 bases left in between. Per the germline V gene, CDR1 is LGHNA and CDR2 is YSLEER. Here the CDR3 DNA reads TGCGCCAGCAGCCAAGACCTGCCCAGGGGCACAGATACGCAGTATTTT. This encodes CASSQDLPRGTDTQYF.

V and J are TRBV7-2 and TRBJ1-5; 10 bases align to TRBD1. J lost 4 bases, V lost 5 bases, and 8 bases had no gene match. The CDR3 extends over 16 amino acids. CDR1 is SGHTA, CDR2 FQGNSA, per germline. The CDR3: CASSPRPGQGNQPQHF. For the CDR3, the DNA is TGTGCCAGCAGCCCCCGACCGGGACAGGGGAATCAGCCCCAGCATTTT.

The chain is built from TRBV3-1 (or the pseudogene TRBV3-2) and TRBJ2-1, with D perhaps assigned TRBD1 or TRBD2 (6 bases each). The ends were cut back, 3 bases at V and 1 base at J, with 10 bases in the middle. The CDR3 covers 15 residues. Germline V CDR1 and CDR2: LGHDT, YNNKEL (reference sequence). The DNA of the CDR3 is TGTGCCAGCAGCCAGGGGGGCGAGTCCTACAATGAGCAGTTCTTC. Amino acids: CASSQGGESYNEQFF.

As to this clone: One end of the junction does not line up with germline, which may come from a read error. V is TRBV7-7 and J is TRBJ1-1; TRBD1 agrees at 8 bases. The V gene's germline CDR1 is SSHAT and CDR2 FNYEAQ (reference sequence). This CDR3 comprises 13 residues. The CDR3 here is CASSPLGQATAFF. DNA of the CDR3: TGTGCTAGCAGCCCCCTGGGACAGGCCACAGCTTTCTTT.